This entry lists 25 T cell receptor beta chains sequenced from one sample in a study of T cell repertoires in aging, cancer and after chemotherapy (dated by TCRdb to about 2019). These reads were obtained on an Illumina MiSeq. Rearranged TRB sequences spanning V, D and J segments were amplified by multiplex touch-down PCR using a mixed TRB-A/B primer pool. TCRdb ran its own pipeline on the public reads, namely fastp trimming at Q25 and MiXCR clone calling, and kept in-frame beta chains. Merged by CDR3 protein, the rows form single entries marked with the most common genes and DNA. This sample holds approximately 3,300 distinct CDR3 sequences; about 24% were observed only once. Together, the top ten hold roughly 12% of the sample. TCR beta rearrangements were amplified from genomic DNA isolated from peripheral blood, not from sorted cells or RNA. The specimen sequenced was blood. The source of these receptors is a human donor with a solid tumor.

This clonotype is medium-sized (0.01 to 0.1%) within its sample. The chain links TRBV5-1 to TRBJ2-1; D is uncertain. CDR3 length equals 15 residues. Trimming removed 0 bases from V and 2 bases from J, with 9 bases in between. Germline V CDR1 and CDR2: SGHRS, YFSETQ. CDR3 bases: TGCGCCAGCAGCTTGGCCGGCGAAACCTACAATGAGCAGTTCTTC. As protein: CASSLAGETYNEQFF.

The sample holds one count of this clonotype. The chain combines TRBV7-3 with TRBJ2-7; no clear D. CDR3 length: 13 amino acids. The germline V and J ends were trimmed by 2 bases and 1 base, with 6 bases remaining between them. Germline V gene data show CDR1 as SGHTA and CDR2 as FQGTGA. The CDR3 loop reads CASSLFNSYEQYF. In DNA, the CDR3 is TGTGCCAGCAGCTTATTCAATTCCTACGAGCAGTACTTC.

This CDR3 is CASSQGTGANYGYTF. The CDR3 coding sequence is TGTGCCAGCAGCCAAGGGACGGGAGCTAACTATGGCTACACCTTC. This chain connects TRBV4-2 to TRBJ1-2, with D uncertain. The CDR3 loop spans 15 amino acids. V lost 1 base and J 0 bases, leaving 9 bases between the germline ends. In germline, CDR1 is LGHNA, CDR2 YNFKEQ.

Sample share makes this clonotype medium-sized (0.01 to 0.1%). The chain has TRBV19 and TRBJ1-2; D possibly corresponds to TRBD1 (5 bases). The CDR3 loop spans 13 amino acids. The V and J ends lost 8 bases and 6 bases respectively, with 16 bases between them. Germline values: CDR1 LNHDA, CDR2 SQIVND (reference sequence). In DNA form, the CDR3 reads TGTGCCAGTGTAGGGGCAGTCCTAAATGGCTACACCTTC. It translates to CASVGAVLNGYTF.

About this clonotype: A much larger clone differs from this one at a single base, so this may be a read error. The chain carries TRBV18 and TRBJ2-7, with D unclear. V was shortened by 5 bases and J by 5 bases, with 16 bases between the two germline ends. This CDR3 contains 14 residues. Germline CDR1 is KGHSH and CDR2 is LQKENI. The CDR3 nucleotides are TGTGCCAGCTCAGCTAATCAGGAAACCCACGAGCAGTACTTC. Protein product: CASSANQETHEQYF.

The CDR3, as DNA: TGTGCCAGCAGGTTGGGACAGGGGAACACCGGGGAGCTGTTTTTT. Translation: CASRLGQGNTGELFF. The V call is TRBV11-2, the J call TRBJ2-2, with 9 bases matching TRBD1. V shed 6 bases, J shed 1 base, and the junction held 3 bases outside the gene matches. CDR1 is SGHAT, CDR2 FQNNGV, per germline. The CDR3 extends over 15 amino acids.

To note about this clonotype: Germline and junction disagree at one end, which may indicate a read error. The chain is built from TRBV5-1 and TRBJ1-1, with a possible D match to TRBD1 (5 bases). The CDR3 totals 12 residues. CDR1 SGHRS and CDR2 YFSETQ come from the germline V gene. CDR3 protein: CDSSFGGTEAFF. As DNA, the CDR3 is TGCGACAGCAGCTTCGGGGGTACTGAAGCTTTCTTT. Based on the CDR3 plus reference TRBV5-1 and TRBJ1-1, the full variable domain is KAGVTQTPRYLIKTRGQQVTLSCSPISGHRSVSWYQQTPGQGLQFLFEYFSETQRNKGNFPGRFSGRQFSNSRSEMNVSTLELGDSALYLCDSSFGGTEAFFGQGTRLTVV.

By share of the sample, this clonotype is medium-sized. The V call is TRBV4-3, the J call TRBJ2-2, with D perhaps matching TRBD2 (6 bases). CDR3 length equals 15 residues. V was trimmed by 3 bases and J by 8 bases, leaving 16 bases between them. Germline V gene lookup returns CDR1 LGHNA and CDR2 YSLEER. The DNA for the CDR3 is TGCGCCAGCAGCCAGGATACTGTGGGGGGAGGGGAGCTGTTTTTT. It codes for CASSQDTVGGGELFF.

In this sample, this clonotype turned up a few times. The CDR3 loop is CASSFDGTNTGELFF. The CDR3 DNA sequence: TGTGCCAGCAGTTTCGACGGAACGAACACCGGGGAGCTGTTTTTT. This chain links TRBV7-3 with TRBJ2-2; D not certain. There are 15 residues in the CDR3. Deletions cut 6 bases from V and 0 bases from J, with 11 bases between. Germline values: CDR1 SGHTA, CDR2 FQGTGA.

This clonotype was picked up one time. The chain is built from TRBV7-2 and TRBJ1-5; D remains ambiguous. The CDR3 extends over 12 amino acids. The V and J ends lost 4 bases and 4 bases respectively, with 5 bases between them. Germline assignment: CDR1 SGHTA and CDR2 FQGNSA. For the CDR3, the DNA is TGTGCCAGCAGCTCGAATAATCAGCCCCAGCATTTT. This translates into CASSSNNQPQHF.

A few counts support this clonotype. DNA for the CDR3: TGTGCCACCCAGGAGGCCCTTAACACTGAAGCTTTCTTT. It is translated as CATQEALNTEAFF. The J gene is TRBJ1-1, the V gene TRBV10-3; no clear D. V was pared by 10 bases and J by 2 bases, with 14 bases between. The germline gives CDR1 ENHRY, CDR2 SYGVKD. There are 13 residues in the CDR3.

This clonotype is classed as medium-sized. This chain connects TRBV6-5 to TRBJ1-1; 11 bases match TRBD1. The CDR3 covers 15 residues. CDR1 MNHEY and CDR2 SVGAGI come from the germline V gene. The ends lost 4 bases at V and 11 bases at J; junction bases unmatched: 12. Here the CDR3 DNA reads TGTGCCAGCAGTTTGAGGGACAGGGGGATTTTTGGGGCTTTCTTT. This translates into CASSLRDRGIFGAFF.

Sample share makes this clonotype large (0.1 to 1%). The V gene is TRBV19, the J gene TRBJ2-5; the D gene is possibly TRBD2 (6 bases). The CDR3 loop spans 13 amino acids. The germline V gene has CDR1 LNHDA and CDR2 SQIVND (reference sequence). Trimming cost V 10 bases and J 1 base, with 13 bases left between them. The CDR3 is CATGETAQETQYF. CDR3 coding DNA: TGTGCCACGGGAGAGACAGCCCAAGAGACCCAGTACTTC.

In its sample, this clonotype ranks as medium-sized (0.01 to 0.1%). The V call is TRBV6-4, the J call TRBJ2-2; perhaps TRBD1 as D (5 bases). With 8 bases removed from V and 0 bases from J, the gap between germline ends came to 10 bases. Germline values: CDR1 MRHNA, CDR2 SNTAGT. This CDR3 spans 14 amino acids. The CDR3 reads CASGRTSNTGELFF. CDR3 DNA sequence: TGTGCCAGCGGGCGGACATCGAACACCGGGGAGCTGTTTTTT.

The CDR3 sequence is CASSKPGQNTEAFF. The CDR3 DNA reads as TGTGCCAGCAGCAAACCGGGACAGAACACTGAAGCTTTCTTT. The gene calls are TRBV13 and TRBJ1-1; D perhaps matches TRBD1 (6 bases). CDR3 length equals 14 residues. The V end was cut by 5 bases, the J end by 1 base, with 11 bases between. CDR1 is PRHDT and CDR2 is FYEKMQ in the germline V gene (reference sequence).

The chain couples TRBV7-2 to TRBJ1-1; D might be TRBD1 (6 bases). The germline V gene has CDR1 SGHTA and CDR2 FQGNSA. The CDR3 covers 14 residues. Trimming removed 4 bases from V and 6 bases from J, with 15 bases in between. CDR3 nucleotides: TGTGCCAGCAGCTCACAGGGCAGTAGAGCTGAAGCTTTCTTT. This translates into CASSSQGSRAEAFF.

This chain links TRBV5-4 with TRBJ1-4, with 7 bases that match TRBD1. With 3 bases clipped from V and 6 bases from J, the junction kept 11 bases outside the gene matches. The CDR3 loop spans 16 amino acids. Germline CDR1 SGHNT, CDR2 YYREEE (reference sequence). The CDR3 spells CASSSGGGTADEKLFF. The CDR3 DNA follows: TGTGCCAGCAGCTCTGGGGGAGGGACAGCGGATGAAAAACTGTTTTTT.

This clonotype was seen only a few times. The germline gene is not matched at one end of the junction; a read error may be the cause. The rearrangement joins TRBV11-2 to TRBJ2-7, with 7 bases lining up with TRBD1. The CDR3 contains 13 residues. Germline loops: CDR1 SGHAT, CDR2 FQNNGV. This chain's CDR3 is CASSIDRAYEQYF. The CDR3 nucleotides are TGTGCCAGCAGCATAGACAGGGCCTACGAGCAGTACTTC.

The CDR3 reads CASSFGSGASTEAFF. The CDR3 DNA reads as TGTGCCAGCAGCTTTGGGTCGGGGGCGAGCACTGAAGCTTTCTTT. J is TRBJ1-1 and V is TRBV7-2, with D maybe TRBD1 (6 bases). Deletions cut 3 bases from V and 4 bases from J, with 15 bases between. From germline, CDR1 is SGHTA and CDR2 FQGNSA. There are 15 residues in the CDR3.

By frequency in the sample, this clonotype is medium-sized. V and J are TRBV6-2 or TRBV6-3 and TRBJ1-2, with D unresolved. V lost 6 bases to trimming and J lost 7 bases, with 21 bases between them. This CDR3 has 15 amino acids. The germline gives CDR1 MNHEY, CDR2 SVGEGT. The CDR3 reads CASRPSVGLRAGYTF. CDR3 nucleotide sequence: TGTGCCAGCAGACCCTCGGTGGGGTTGCGGGCTGGCTACACCTTC.

Turning to this clonotype: This may stem from a read error, because a much larger clone lies one nucleotide away. The chain carries TRBV7-9 and TRBJ1-1; D is ambiguous. CDR3 length: 14 residues. Germline assignment: CDR1 SEHNR and CDR2 FQNEAQ (reference sequence). In DNA, the CDR3 is TGTGCCAGCAGCTCCCGAGACGGGAACATTGAAGCTTTCTTT. This translates into CASSSRDGNIEAFF.

Within the sample, this clonotype is medium-sized (0.01 to 0.1%). The rearrangement joins TRBV7-9 to TRBJ2-6, with D unclear. The CDR3 spans 16 residues. Looked up from germline, CDR1 is SEHNR and CDR2 is FQNEAQ (reference sequence). With 3 bases removed from V and 0 bases from J, the gap between germline ends came to 9 bases. The CDR3 DNA sequence: TGTGCCAGCAGCTTCAACAGAGTCTCTGGGGCCAACGTCCTGACTTTC. Translating gives CASSFNRVSGANVLTF.

The CDR3 spells CSATNPTGDQPQHF. The CDR3 DNA sequence: TGCAGTGCTACTAATCCCACAGGGGATCAGCCCCAGCATTTT. The V call is TRBV20-1, the J call TRBJ1-5; the match to TRBD1 covers 7 bases. CDR1 is DFQATT and CDR2 is SNEGSKA in the germline V gene (reference sequence). The trim removed 4 bases at V and 5 bases at J, leaving 8 bases unmatched. The CDR3 has 14 residues.

This clonotype ranks as medium-sized. This chain links TRBV6-2 or TRBV6-3 with TRBJ1-1; 9 bases line up with TRBD1. With V trimmed by 5 bases and J by 0 bases, 4 bases remained unmatched. CDR1 is MNHEY, CDR2 SVGEGT, per germline. The CDR3 runs to 15 residues. The CDR3 DNA reads as TGTGCCAGCAGTATCAGGGACAGGGTGAACACTGAAGCTTTCTTT. Translation gives CASSIRDRVNTEAFF.

This clonotype is medium-sized (0.01 to 0.1%) within its sample. In nucleotides, the CDR3 is TGTGCCAGCAGAATTACAGGGGATAATGAGCAGTTCTTC. The encoded protein is CASRITGDNEQFF. V usage is TRBV6-2 or TRBV6-3 and J usage is TRBJ2-1, with 7 positions matching TRBD1. The germline V gene has CDR1 MNHEY and CDR2 SVGEGT. Trimming at V came to 6 bases and at J to 7 bases, leaving 6 bases not matched to a gene. This CDR3 region has 13 residues.